These T cell receptor beta chains were read from a single sample in a study of T cells in Graves' hyperthyroidism and ophthalmopathy. MiXCR, applied by TCRdb to the multiplex PCR reads, yields one record per CDR3 protein. The repertoire holds a few hundred thousand distinct CDR3 sequences, with about 43% as singletons. Material: peripheral blood or thyroid tissue (not recorded which). The source of these receptors is a woman aged 18-29 years with Graves' hyperthyroidism. Each CDR3 is given with its conserved first and last residue. The D gene is left open where the match is weak. Part of the rows lack a size; the others show once, few, many or a class for expanded clones.

d_gene | len | j_gene | abundance | v_gene | CDR3nt | CDR3aa
- | 17 | TRBJ2-2 | many | TRBV4-2 | TGTGCCAGCAGCCAAGAGGTTCCGCGGAGGAACACCGGGGAGCTGTTTTTT | CASSQEVPRRNTGELFF
- | 14 | TRBJ1-2 | - | TRBV7-9 | TGTGCCAGCACCCGCCTGGAGGTGGGTCGAGGCTACACCTTC | CASTRLEVGRGYTF
TRBD2 | 16 | TRBJ2-3 | - | TRBV10-3 | TGTGCCAGCAGTGACTCGACAGCGGGAGGGAGAGATACGCAGTATTTT | CASSDSTAGGRDTQYF
- | 15 | TRBJ2-5 | - | TRBV7-3 | TGTGCCAGCAGCTTAGGTCAGACGGCCCAAGAGACCCAGTACTTC | CASSLGQTAQETQYF
- | 15 | TRBJ1-2 | - | TRBV20-1 | TGCAGTGCTAGACCGGGGAGTTATCCTAACTATGGCTACACCTTC | CSARPGSYPNYGYTF
TRBD2 | 15 | TRBJ2-2 | once | TRBV19 | TGTGCCAGTAGTAAGTTCCTAGCGGCCCCCGAGGAGCTGTTTTTT | CASSKFLAAPEELFF
- | 12 | TRBJ2-7 | many | TRBV29-1 | TGCAGCACCCGGGGCCGGGAGTACGAGCAGTACTTC | CSTRGREYEQYF
- | 15 | TRBJ2-1 | - | TRBV19 | TGTGCCAGCAGCTTAGACAGCAGGGGTAATAATGAGCAGTTCTTC | CASSLDSRGNNEQFF
TRBD2 | 15 | TRBJ2-7 | many | TRBV12-3/TRBV12-4 | TGTGCCAGCCGCGGTTCCAGCGGGAGGGCCGGCGAGCAGTACTTC | CASRGSSGRAGEQYF
TRBD1 | 14 | TRBJ2-5 | - | TRBV5-1 | TGCGCCAGCAGAACCGGGACAGGGGAAGAGACCCAGTACTTC | CASRTGTGEETQYF
TRBD1 | 15 | TRBJ1-2 | few | TRBV11-1 | TGTGCCAGCAGCCCCCCCGGACAGGTTTTGGATGGCTACACCTTC | CASSPPGQVLDGYTF
- | 15 | TRBJ1-2 | many | TRBV19 | TGTGCCAGTAGTAACCCCCGGGACGGGGACGATGGCTACACCTTC | CASSNPRDGDDGYTF
TRBD1 | 15 | TRBJ1-2 | many | TRBV6-5 | TGTGCCAGCACCCAACAGGGGATAGCGAACTATGGCTACACCTTC | CASTQQGIANYGYTF
- | 14 | TRBJ2-3 | - | TRBV7-3 | TGTGCCAGCAGTTACAGCGGGAGCACAGATACGCAGTATTTT | CASSYSGSTDTQYF
- | 16 | TRBJ2-1 | - | TRBV7-6 | TGTGCCAGCAGCTTAGCGCGGGGGCCTTGGGACAATGAGCAGTTCTTC | CASSLARGPWDNEQFF
- | 13 | TRBJ2-2 | - | TRBV19 | TGCGCCAGTAGTATCCAGAACACCAGGGAGCTGTTTTTT | CASSIQNTRELFF
- | 16 | TRBJ2-5 | - | TRBV7-2 | TGTGCCAGCAGCTTAGTTGGGCGGCCAGTGGGAGAGACCCAGTACTTC | CASSLVGRPVGETQYF
- | 14 | TRBJ2-5 | many | TRBV2 | TGTGCCAGCAGCCAAGCCCGGGGGAACCGGATCCAGTACTTC | CASSQARGNRIQYF
TRBD2 | 17 | TRBJ2-2 | - | TRBV3-1 | TGTGCCAGCAGCCAAGTCGGGACTAGCGGGAGGGCCGGGGAGCTGTTTTTT | CASSQVGTSGRAGELFF
- | 13 | TRBJ1-2 | many | TRBV29-1 | TGCAGCGTTGAGGGTAGGACGGCCTATGGCTACACCTTC | CSVEGRTAYGYTF
TRBD1 | 18 | TRBJ2-6 | - | TRBV7-3 | TGTGCCAGCAGCTTGACGGGACAGGGGGCTGCTGGGGCCAACGTCCTGACTTTC | CASSLTGQGAAGANVLTF
- | 15 | TRBJ2-5 | few | TRBV7-4 | TGTGCCAGCAGCTTCACGGGCCATGGTTCGGAGACCCAGTACTTC | CASSFTGHGSETQYF
- | 16 | TRBJ2-1 | - | TRBV24-1 | TGTGCCACCAGTGATCGAACGCCGACTAGAGGGACTGAGCAGTTCTTC | CATSDRTPTRGTEQFF
- | 15 | TRBJ1-5 | - | TRBV10-3 | TGTGCCATCAGGGGGACTAGCGGGAGTGGTGAGCCCCAGCATTTT | CAIRGTSGSGEPQHF
- | 14 | TRBJ2-7 | - | TRBV30 | TGTGCCTGGAGTGCTGGGGGCGAGGGTTACGAGCAGTACTTC | CAWSAGGEGYEQYF
- | 16 | TRBJ1-1 | - | TRBV11-2 | TGTGCCAGCAGCTTAGACAACCGGGTCGGGTACACTGAAGCTTTCTTT | CASSLDNRVGYTEAFF
- | 13 | TRBJ2-7 | - | TRBV29-1 | TGCAGCGTTGAAATTGGAGGGTCTTACGAGCAGTACTTC | CSVEIGGSYEQYF
- | 14 | TRBJ2-7 | once | TRBV20-1 | TGCAGTGCTAGTGGTTTGGGAAGCTCCTACGAGCAGTACTTC | CSASGLGSSYEQYF
TRBD2 | 13 | TRBJ2-7 | - | TRBV7-3 | TGTGCCAGCGCAAGACTAGCGGGTTACGAGCAGTACTTC | CASARLAGYEQYF
TRBD1 | 13 | TRBJ1-1 | many | TRBV29-1 | TGCAGCGCCGGTGACAGGGTGTACACTGAAGCTTTCTTT | CSAGDRVYTEAFF
- | 16 | TRBJ1-2 | many | TRBV4-3 | TGCGCCAGCAGCCAAGACGGCTCAGGGACAAGATATGGCTACACCTTC | CASSQDGSGTRYGYTF
- | 17 | TRBJ1-3 | many | TRBV10-3 | TGTGCCATCAGTGACCCAAAGACGGAGAGCTCTGGAAACACCATATATTTT | CAISDPKTESSGNTIYF
TRBD1 | 15 | TRBJ1-1 | many | TRBV3-1 | TGTGCCAGCAGCCCCTGGACAGGGGAAAGGACTGAAGCTTTCTTT | CASSPWTGERTEAFF
- | 11 | TRBJ2-2 | many | TRBV2 | TGTGCCAGCAGCCACACCGGGGAGCTGTTTTTT | CASSHTGELFF
- | 13 | TRBJ1-5 | many | TRBV12-3/TRBV12-4 | TGTGCCAGCAGTTTGAGGGACAATCAGCCCCAGCATTTT | CASSLRDNQPQHF
- | 13 | TRBJ2-7 | many | TRBV10-3 | TGTGCCATTACCCGGGACGGCTACTACGAGCAGTACTTC | CAITRDGYYEQYF
TRBD1 | 15 | TRBJ1-1 | - | TRBV7-2 | TGTGCCAGCAGCTTAGGTCTAGGACAGGGAGCTGAAGCTTTCTTT | CASSLGLGQGAEAFF
TRBD2 | 15 | TRBJ2-2 | once | TRBV25-1 | TGTGCCAGTTCCCCCCCGCGGGAGTTCACCGGGGAGCTGTTTTTT | CASSPPREFTGELFF
TRBD1 | 14 | TRBJ2-7 | many | TRBV19 | TGTGCCAGTAGTATCGGACAGGGTGGCTACGAGCAGTACTTC | CASSIGQGGYEQYF
TRBD1 | 15 | TRBJ1-6 | - | TRBV2 | TGTGCCAGCAGCCAAATCCCAGGGGGCGGTTCACCCCTCCACTTT | CASSQIPGGGSPLHF